This T cell receptor (beta chain) was identified in a study of CD8 T cells in ankylosing spondylitis. Study observations and caveats: CD8+ cells made up the disease-linked clones, which were relatively rare in peripheral blood.

This clonotype was counted at least ten times. Antigen unknown. Construction of TCR beta libraries was performed using quantitative 5'-RACE with molecular barcodes. TCRdb called the 5' RACE reads again in MiXCR, with one record for every CDR3 protein. Counted here are about 190,000 distinct CDR3 sequences, 10% to 15% occurring once; the ten biggest clones make up roughly 9.6%. Trimming took 6 bases from V and 4 from J; bases not matched to a gene: 10. This CDR3 is built from 15 residues. In germline, CDR1 is SQVTM, CDR2 ANQGSEA. The chain has TRBV29-1 and TRBJ1-5; 9 nucleotides align to TRBD1. The material sequenced was blood, either unsorted or a sorted T cell fraction (not recorded which). The receptor's source is a female donor with ankylosing spondylitis or in good health (not recorded which). The CDR3 sequence: CSVRTGTGNNQPQHF. CDR3 nucleotide sequence: TGCAGCGTACGAACCGGGACAGGGAATAATCAGCCCCAGCATTTT. The full variable domain, with the rest looked up from reference TRBV29-1 and TRBJ1-5, is SAVISQKPSRDICQRGTSLTIQCQVDSQVTMMFWYRQQPGQSLTLIATANQGSEATYESGFVIDKFPISRPNLTFSTLTVSNMSPEDSSIYLCSVRTGTGNNQPQHFGDGTRLSIL.